Listed below are T cell receptor beta chains from one sample, sequenced in a study of blood T cell repertoires in COVID-19. Profiled with immunoSEQ multiplex PCR; TCRdb holds only in-frame clones, not every one. Among around 260,000 clones listed, around 84% were seen once. Sequenced input: PBMCs or T cells enriched from blood (not recorded which). These receptors all stem from a man aged 30 to 39 with acute COVID-19. The CDR3 runs from the conserved cysteine through the conserved F or W. D genes are given only for firm matches. Clone size is given for some rows only: seen once, a few or many times, or a class if the clone is expanded.

size | length | D | J | V | DNA | CDR3
- | 16 | - | TRBJ1-3 | TRBV28 | TGTGCCAGCAGTACCCCTTCTCCTAACTCTGGAAACACCATATATTTT | CASSTPSPNSGNTIYF
- | 17 | TRBD2 | TRBJ2-2 | TRBV7-6 | TGTGCCAGCAGCCTAAATCGAGCGGGAGGGAACACCGGGGAGCTGTTTTTT | CASSLNRAGGNTGELFF
- | 13 | - | TRBJ1-4 | TRBV27 | TGTGCCAGCAGTACCTGGGGGCGGGAGGTACTGTTTTTT | CASSTWGREVLFF
- | 18 | TRBD1 | TRBJ1-1 | TRBV7-8 | TGTGCCAGCACCTTGCTGGCCAAGGGGGCGGCTCTGAACACTGAAGCTTTCTTT | CASTLLAKGAALNTEAFF
- | 13 | - | TRBJ1-2 | TRBV3-1/TRBV3-2 | TGTGCCAGCAGCCAGAGGACGGGAAATGGCTACACCTTC | CASSQRTGNGYTF
few | 14 | TRBD1 | TRBJ1-1 | TRBV7-8 | TGTGCCAGCAGCCCGGACAGGGCCGACACTGAAGCTTTCTTT | CASSPDRADTEAFF
- | 15 | TRBD1 | TRBJ1-1 | TRBV28 | TGTGCCAGCAGTTTAGACGGGACAGGAAATGCTGAAGCTTTCTTT | CASSLDGTGNAEAFF
- | 12 | - | TRBJ1-6 | TRBV15 | TGTGCCACCAGCAGAGATGGCTCACCCCTCCACTTT | CATSRDGSPLHF
once | 13 | - | TRBJ2-5 | TRBV7-8 | TGTGCCAGCAGCTTGGGGAGACAAGAGACCCAGTACTTC | CASSLGRQETQYF
- | 13 | - | TRBJ1-1 | TRBV5-4 | TGTGCCAGCGGTCAGGGATGGTACACTGAAGCTTTCTTT | CASGQGWYTEAFF
- | 16 | - | TRBJ2-1 | TRBV11-3 | TGTGCCAGCAGCTTGGCCGGGACTCGAGTAACCAATGAGCAGTTCTTC | CASSLAGTRVTNEQFF
- | 15 | TRBD2 | TRBJ2-1 | TRBV5-1 | TGCGCCAGCAGCTTGGGTGGGGGGGTCTACAATGAGCAGTTCTTC | CASSLGGGVYNEQFF
- | 16 | TRBD2 | TRBJ2-2 | TRBV4-3 | TGCGCCAGCAGCCAACTAGCGGGAGTGAACACCGGGGAGCTGTTTTTT | CASSQLAGVNTGELFF
- | 12 | - | TRBJ2-1 | TRBV12-5 | TGTGCTAGTGGTTTATCAGGGAATGAGCAGTTCTTC | CASGLSGNEQFF
- | 15 | - | TRBJ1-2 | TRBV5-1 | TGCGCCAGCAGCCGGTCGGGGGGTACTAACTATGGCTACACCTTC | CASSRSGGTNYGYTF
- | 15 | - | TRBJ1-1 | TRBV5-1 | TGCGCCAGCAGCTTGGTAGGCAAGAGCGACACTGAAGCTTTCTTT | CASSLVGKSDTEAFF
- | 14 | - | TRBJ2-5 | TRBV5-1 | TGCGCCAGCAGCTTGGCCCGAGTCCGCGAGACCCAGTACTTC | CASSLARVRETQYF
- | 17 | - | TRBJ1-1 | TRBV7-6 | TGTGCCAGCAGCTTAGACATTATTGGGGCCATGAACACTGAAGCTTTCTTT | CASSLDIIGAMNTEAFF
- | 13 | - | TRBJ2-5 | TRBV13 | TGTGCCAGCAGCTTTAGCAGATGGGAGACCCAGTACTTC | CASSFSRWETQYF
- | 14 | - | TRBJ1-5 | TRBV2 | TGTGCCAGCCAAAGAACCTATAGCAATCAGCCCCAGCATTTT | CASQRTYSNQPQHF
- | 13 | - | TRBJ1-1 | TRBV27 | TGTGCCAGCAGTGGGGGGTATAACACTGAAGCTTTCTTT | CASSGGYNTEAFF
few | 14 | - | TRBJ1-2 | TRBV3-1/TRBV3-2 | TGTGCCAGCAGCCAAGACGCCCAGGGCAGCGGCTACACCTTC | CASSQDAQGSGYTF
- | 13 | - | TRBJ1-2 | TRBV11-2 | TGTGCCAGCAGCTCATTGACTGTCTATGGCTACACCTTC | CASSSLTVYGYTF
few | 15 | TRBD1 | TRBJ1-1 | TRBV5-4 | TGTGCCAGCAGCTTGGTAGGGACAGGGAGCACTGAAGCTTTCTTT | CASSLVGTGSTEAFF